The sequence of this T cell receptor beta chain was determined in a study of blood T cells in healthy people across ages. Findings of the study overall: TCR beta diversity per million T cells fell roughly linearly with age. Because sorting was not performed, PBMCs prevented conclusive naive versus antigen-experienced comparison.

For the second PCR, which ran for roughly 6 to 12 cycles, a sample-barcoded 5' primer and a J-beta primer mix were used. Each cDNA molecule, via a template-switch adaptor with 12 random nucleotides, was tagged. In TCRdb, the 5' RACE reads were re-called with MiXCR into one record per CDR3 protein. The repertoire holds about 800,000 distinct CDR3 sequences, over 45% seen once, with roughly 22% in the top ten. As regards this clonotype: Its antigen is unknown.

The TCR sequence derives from a man aged 30-40 years in good health. The sample consisted of blood.

The CDR3, as DNA: TGTGCCAGCCCCCTCCCGAATCAGCCCCAGCATTTT. It codes for CASPLPNQPQHF. V gene TRBV18 combines with J gene TRBJ1-5; D call uncertain. This CDR3 region has 12 residues. Germline assignment: CDR1 KGHSH and CDR2 LQKENI. V lost 8 bases and J lost 4, with 9 bases in between.